The 23 T cell receptor beta chains presented below share a single source sample, sequenced in a study of blood T cell repertoires in COVID-19. Sequencing used immunoSEQ multiplex PCR; TCRdb keeps in-frame clones, though not all of them. The profile shows a few thousand clones, approximately 80% of them singletons. The specimen was peripheral blood. The receptors were gathered from a man aged 70-80 years with active COVID-19.

This clone is a singleton in its sample. The junction shows a germline mismatch at one end, possibly a read error. The chain is built from TRBV7-9 and TRBJ2-5, with a possible D match to TRBD2 (5 bases). The CDR3 contains 12 residues. The germline CDR1 and CDR2 sequences are SEHNR and FQNEAQ (reference sequence). CDR3 DNA sequence: TGTGCCAGCAGCCGCCCGAGGGCAGCCCCTCACTTC. Translating it yields CASSRPRAAPHF. The variable domain in full, with the rest retrieved from reference TRBV7-9 and TRBJ2-5, is DTGVSQNPRHKITKRGQNVTFRCDPISEHNRLYWYRQTLGQGPEFLTYFQNEAQLEKSRLLSDRFSAERPKGSFSTLEIQRTEQGDSAMYLCASSRPRAAPHFGPGTRLLVL.

V usage is TRBV6-4 and J usage is TRBJ2-6; D call uncertain. CDR3 length equals 14 residues. Trimming shortened V by 4 bases and J by 4 bases, and 8 bases separated the two germline ends. CDR1 is MRHNA and CDR2 is SNTAGT in the germline V gene. CDR3 in DNA: TGTGCCAGCAGTGGTACCGGGGGGGCCAACGTCCTGACTTTC. It specifies CASSGTGGANVLTF.

Only one count was recorded for this clone. V and J are TRBV10-3 and TRBJ1-6, with 7 bases matching TRBD1. The ends lost 6 bases at V and 7 bases at J; junction bases unmatched: 9. CDR1 is ENHRY, CDR2 SYGVKD, per germline. The CDR3 covers 15 residues. The CDR3 protein is CAIRGQGGTNSPLHF. CDR3 bases: TGTGCCATCAGAGGCCAGGGGGGAACCAATTCACCCCTCCACTTT.

This chain links TRBV2 with TRBJ1-6, with 7 bases that match TRBD1. The length of the CDR3 is 14 residues. V lost 2 bases to trimming and J lost 6 bases; unmatched junction nucleotides: 1. Germline V gene lookup returns CDR1 SNHLY and CDR2 FYNNEI. CDR3 loop: CASSENRGNSPLHF. In DNA form, the CDR3 reads TGTGCCAGCAGTGAAAACAGGGGTAATTCACCCCTCCACTTT.

The CDR3 bases are TGTGCCAGCAGTTTAAAGGGGGTGACCACTGAAGCTTTCTTT. Protein product: CASSLKGVTTEAFF. The V and J genes are TRBV27 and TRBJ1-1; tentative D call: TRBD1 (6 bases). Trimming took 2 bases from V and 4 from J, leaving 11 bases between them. CDR1 is MNHEY, CDR2 SMNVEV, per germline (reference sequence). This CDR3 is 14 amino acids long.

This chain uses TRBV19 with TRBJ2-5; D may be TRBD2 (6 bases). The CDR3 consists of 13 residues. CDR1 and CDR2 from the germline V gene are LNHDA and SQIVND (reference sequence). The ends were cut back, 7 bases at V and 5 bases at J, with 14 bases in the middle. Here the CDR3 DNA reads TGTGCCAGTACAGGAGGGGCACCGGAGACCCAGTACTTC. This sequence encodes CASTGGAPETQYF.

The chain carries TRBV10-1 and TRBJ2-5; D is perhaps TRBD1 (6 bases). Germline CDR1 WNHNN, CDR2 SYGVQD (reference sequence). V lost 4 bases and J 3 bases, leaving 12 bases between the germline ends. The CDR3 length is 14 residues. CDR3 bases: TGCGCCAGCAGTGTCACAGGGATGGAAGAGACCCAGTACTTC. It translates to CASSVTGMEETQYF.

In its sample, this clone is large (0.1 to 1%). J is TRBJ1-6 and V is TRBV13, with D maybe TRBD1 (5 bases). The CDR3 runs to 14 residues. The V and J ends lost 5 bases and 5 bases respectively, with 10 bases between them. Looked up from germline, CDR1 is PRHDT and CDR2 is FYEKMQ (reference sequence). The CDR3 nucleotides are TGTGCCAGCAGCGCGACAGAAAATAATTCACCCCTCCACTTT. It encodes CASSATENNSPLHF.

J is TRBJ2-7 and V is TRBV5-6; D possibly corresponds to TRBD2 (5 bases). Trimming stripped 0 bases from V and 0 bases from J, with 10 bases between. Germline V gene lookup returns CDR1 SGHDT and CDR2 YYEEEE. This CDR3 contains 15 residues. The CDR3 nucleotides read TGTGCCAGCAGCTTGGAGCCGGGGAGCTCCTACGAGCAGTACTTC. Its protein product is CASSLEPGSSYEQYF.

The chain recombines TRBV11-2 with TRBJ1-4; 7 bases line up with TRBD1. V was pared by 1 base and J by 3 bases, with 2 bases of the junction left unmatched. The length of the CDR3 is 15 residues. Germline V lookup: CDR1 SGHAT, CDR2 FQNNGV. The DNA of the CDR3 is TGTGCCAGCAGCTTAGTACAGGGGTCTAATGAAAAACTGTTTTTT. It is translated as CASSLVQGSNEKLFF.

The chain combines TRBV5-1 with TRBJ2-7; possible D gene TRBD1, 6 bases. V lost 5 bases and J lost 1, with 16 bases in between. The CDR3 runs 15 residues. The germline V gene has CDR1 SGHRS and CDR2 YFSETQ. CDR3 protein: CASRPFDRSSYEQYF. DNA of the CDR3: TGCGCCAGCAGGCCATTCGACAGGTCGTCCTACGAGCAGTACTTC.

CDR3 DNA: TGTGCCAGGAGGCCTTACGAGCAGTACTTC. Amino acid sequence: CARRPYEQYF. The rearrangement uses TRBV6-5 and TRBJ2-7; no definite D call. The V end was cut by 9 bases, the J end by 4 bases, with 7 bases between. Germline V lookup: CDR1 MNHEY, CDR2 SVGAGI. The CDR3 consists of 10 residues.

The chain has TRBV7-9 and TRBJ1-1; D gene ambiguous. V was shortened by 6 bases and J by 4 bases, with 15 bases between the two germline ends. Germline V gives CDR1 SEHNR, CDR2 FQNEAQ (reference sequence). The CDR3 contains 14 residues. In DNA, the CDR3 is TGTGCCAGCAGGCCCCGCGGGGAGGGCACTGAAGCTTTCTTT. Protein product: CASRPRGEGTEAFF.

This clone was observed a few times. This chain joins TRBV2 and TRBJ2-7; 8 bases map to TRBD1. The V segment lost 11 bases and the J segment 1 base; nucleotides outside the gene matches: 10. The CDR3 has 14 residues. CDR1 is SNHLY and CDR2 is FYNNEI in the germline V gene. Here the CDR3 DNA reads TGTGCCGGGGAAAGTGGGGACAGGTCCTACGAGCAGTACTTC. It yields the protein CAGESGDRSYEQYF.

The J gene is TRBJ1-5, the V gene TRBV28; 8 bases agree with TRBD1. Germline values: CDR1 MDHEN, CDR2 SYDVKM. CDR3 length: 15 residues. Trimming at V came to 4 bases and at J to 7 bases, leaving 9 bases not matched to a gene. This chain's CDR3 is CASSSTGGRGQPQHF. The CDR3 DNA follows: TGTGCCAGCAGTTCTACAGGGGGGAGGGGGCAGCCCCAGCATTTT.

V usage is TRBV5-1 and J usage is TRBJ2-3; 8 bases align to TRBD2. CDR1 is SGHRS and CDR2 is YFSETQ in the germline V gene. V gave up 4 bases and J gave up 5 bases; unmatched junction bases: 12. CDR3 length equals 16 residues. This CDR3 is CASSVAGGGPGDTQYF. The CDR3 DNA sequence: TGCGCCAGCAGCGTGGCCGGCGGGGGGCCCGGAGATACGCAGTATTTT.

This chain uses TRBV11-2 with TRBJ2-1; D is possibly TRBD2 (5 bases). Germline CDR1 is SGHAT and CDR2 is FQNNGV. This CDR3 comprises 16 residues. V lost 5 bases, J lost 0 bases, and 14 bases lay in between. The CDR3 DNA is TGTGCCAGCAGCGGGAGCGGACTCGCCTCCTACAATGAGCAGTTCTTC. Translating gives CASSGSGLASYNEQFF.

The chain combines TRBV6-5 with TRBJ1-2; D perhaps matches TRBD1 (6 bases). Per germline, CDR1 MNHEY and CDR2 SVGAGI. Trimming left V 4 bases short and J 2 bases short, with 11 bases between. This CDR3 has 14 amino acids. The CDR3 sequence is CASSWGRGNYGYTF. For the CDR3, the DNA is TGTGCCAGCAGTTGGGGCAGGGGAAACTATGGCTACACCTTC.

Only one count was recorded for this clone. This sequence joins TRBV5-5 and TRBJ1-5; TRBD1 matches 8 bases. The germline gives CDR1 SGHKS, CDR2 YYEKEE (reference sequence). The CDR3 totals 15 residues. After removal of 0 bases from V and 6 bases from J, the junction contained 5 bases not matched to a gene. The CDR3 DNA is TGTGCCAGCAGCTTGGCGGTACAGGGGGGTCAGCCCCAGCATTTT. Its protein is CASSLAVQGGQPQHF.

In its sample, this clone ranks as large (0.1 to 1%). V gene TRBV12-3 or TRBV12-4 combines with J gene TRBJ1-5; D possibly corresponds to TRBD1 (5 bases). This CDR3 contains 11 residues. V was trimmed by 4 bases and J by 9 bases, leaving 7 bases between them. The CDR3 region is CASSSGGPQHF. The CDR3 DNA follows: TGTGCCAGCAGTTCGGGGGGGCCCCAGCATTTT.

J is TRBJ1-4 and V is TRBV6-6; D perhaps matches TRBD1 (6 bases). V lost 5 bases, J lost 0 bases, and 10 bases lay in between. CDR3 length: 15 residues. Germline lookup yields CDR1 MNHNY and CDR2 SVGAGI (reference sequence). CDR3 protein: CASSDRSATNEKLFF. For the CDR3, the DNA is TGTGCCAGCAGTGACAGGTCCGCAACTAATGAAAAACTGTTTTTT.

This chain uses TRBV11-2 with TRBJ1-6; no clear D gene. Trimming shortened V by 1 base and J by 7 bases, and 8 bases separated the two germline ends. CDR3 size: 14 residues. Germline CDR1 SGHAT, CDR2 FQNNGV. CDR3 protein: CASSLGRVNSPLHF. CDR3 coding DNA: TGTGCCAGCAGCTTAGGCCGGGTAAATTCACCCCTCCACTTT.

The V gene is TRBV19, the J gene TRBJ2-3, with TRBD2 matching 7 bases. This CDR3 region has 15 residues. V lost 7 bases, J lost 0 bases, and 7 bases stayed unmatched. The germline gives CDR1 LNHDA, CDR2 SQIVND (reference sequence). Here the CDR3 reads CASMTWGGSTDTQYF. As DNA, the CDR3 is TGTGCCAGTATGACTTGGGGGGGTAGCACAGATACGCAGTATTTT.